These T cell receptor beta chains were read from a single sample in a study of sequential checkpoint blockade in melanoma. Method: immunoSEQ multiplex PCR; TCRdb's copy keeps in-frame clones and lacks some. This table has 8,000 to 10,000 clones, about 25% appearing once. The sample in question was tumor tissue (inferred from file names), obtained from a patient given nivolumab and ipilimumab in sequence. All receptors derive from a human donor with melanoma. Each CDR3 is given with its conserved first and last residue. The order of the fields is D gene, J gene, V gene, clone size, CDR3 protein, CDR3 DNA. The D gene is left open where the match is weak. The size field is filled for only some rows; it gives once, few, many or a size class.

-,TRBJ2-1,TRBV15,few,CATSRRGFSNNEQFF,TGTGCCACCAGCAGAAGGGGTTTCTCAAACAATGAGCAGTTCTTC
-,TRBJ2-7,TRBV11-3,medium-sized,CASSFEGSSYEQYF,TGTGCCAGCAGCTTTGAGGGTAGCTCCTACGAGCAGTACTTC
-,TRBJ1-6,TRBV30,-,CAWSVMDSGTLHF,TGTGCCTGGAGTGTTATGGACTCAGGGACCCTCCACTTT
TRBD1,TRBJ2-3,TRBV12-5,-,CAAKGGDTQYF,TGTGCCGCTAAAGGGGGCGATACGCAGTATTTT
-,TRBJ1-1,TRBV5-1,-,CASSLVRGYIGDTEAFF,TGCGCCAGCAGCTTGGTACGGGGGTATATTGGGGACACTGAAGCTTTCTTT
TRBD1,TRBJ2-6,TRBV19,once,CASTQTGYSGANVLTF,TGTGCCAGTACCCAGACAGGGTACTCTGGGGCCAACGTCCTGACTTTC
TRBD1,TRBJ1-6,TRBV11-3,-,CASSSWTGERSPLHF,TGTGCCAGCAGCTCATGGACAGGGGAGCGATCACCCCTCCACTTT
-,TRBJ2-7,TRBV11-3,-,CASTKAGGVSYEQYF,TGTGCCAGCACGAAAGCAGGGGGGGTAAGTTACGAGCAGTACTTC
-,TRBJ2-1,TRBV6-8,few,CASREGPEGQFF,TGTGCCAGCAGAGAGGGCCCAGAGGGGCAGTTCTTC
TRBD1,TRBJ2-5,TRBV5-1,-,CASSFLPGQGTETQYF,TGCGCCAGCAGCTTCTTACCGGGACAGGGGACGGAGACCCAGTACTTC
-,TRBJ1-5,TRBV15,-,CATSRERRGFQPQHF,TGTGCCACCAGCAGAGAGAGAAGAGGGTTTCAGCCCCAGCATTTT
TRBD1,TRBJ1-4,TRBV10-3,-,CAISESTGANEKLFF,TGTGCCATCAGTGAGTCAACAGGGGCTAATGAAAAACTGTTTTTT
TRBD1,TRBJ1-2,TRBV29-1,-,CSVAGTGSYYGYTF,TGCAGCGTTGCTGGGACAGGGAGCTATTATGGCTACACCTTC
TRBD1,TRBJ2-7,TRBV18,-,CASSPGQGDEQYF,TGTGCCAGCTCACCGGGACAGGGGGACGAGCAGTACTTC
TRBD1,TRBJ1-3,TRBV11-3,many,CASSVDRGRAGNTIYF,TGTGCCAGCAGCGTGGACAGGGGGCGCGCAGGGAACACCATATATTTT
TRBD1,TRBJ1-2,TRBV7-7,many,CASSLESGTGVGYTF,TGTGCCAGCAGCTTGGAGTCCGGGACAGGGGTAGGCTACACCTTC
-,TRBJ2-7,TRBV1,few,CASRRDTTYEQYF,TGCGCCAGCAGACGGGACACGACCTACGAGCAGTACTTC
-,TRBJ1-1,TRBV6-8,-,CASSRNRGFEAFF,TGTGCCAGCAGTCGTAACCGGGGCTTTGAAGCTTTCTTT
-,TRBJ2-5,TRBV6-8,-,CAITSGPARETQYF,TGTGCCATCACCTCAGGGCCCGCGCGGGAGACCCAGTACTTC
-,TRBJ2-3,TRBV11-3,many,CASSSDRWSTDTQYF,TGTGCCAGCAGCTCGGACAGATGGAGCACAGATACGCAGTATTTT
-,TRBJ2-7,TRBV19,few,CASSIAAGLGSYEQYF,TGTGCCAGTAGTATAGCTGCGGGCTTGGGCTCCTACGAGCAGTACTTC
-,TRBJ2-7,TRBV30,-,CAWSVVGAGRVREQYF,TGTGCCTGGAGTGTAGTCGGTGCGGGTCGAGTTCGGGAGCAGTACTTC
-,TRBJ2-7,TRBV28,-,CASSLANSYEQYF,TGTGCCAGCAGCCTCGCAAACTCCTACGAGCAGTACTTC